These T cell receptor beta chains were read from a single sample in a study of T cell responses to AZD1222 COVID-19 vaccine. Method: immunoSEQ multiplex PCR; TCRdb's copy keeps in-frame clones and lacks some. This table holds 150,000 to 180,000 clones, 75% to 95% found once. Sequenced material: peripheral blood, taken on day 0 of AZD1222 vaccination. These receptors all stem from an adult in good health. The CDR3 runs from the conserved cysteine through the conserved F or W. Some rows have no size entry. The others give once, few or many, or a class for an expanded clone.

v_call clone_size cdr3_aa
TRBV10-3 NA CAISDRENTGELFF
TRBV28 NA CASSPENLPGEQYF
TRBV7-2 NA CASSLARGRSTEAFF
TRBV6-4 NA CASSDSISVREGTGELFF
TRBV27 NA CASSLLSYGYTF
TRBV7-2 NA CASSLAPGQNYGYTF
TRBV7-8 NA CASSLRTGIYGYTF
TRBV7-2 NA CASSLYLAFPEAFF
TRBV3-1/TRBV3-2 NA CASSQVQSTYEQYF
TRBV6-2/TRBV6-3 NA CASSFSSGFQETQYF
TRBV12-3/TRBV12-4 few CASSLGQGLFF
TRBV6-5 once CASSFRDREPTDTQYF
TRBV4-2 NA CASSQPQEIFSGNTIYF
TRBV7-2 once CASSLAWRTGVLAGELFF
TRBV18 NA CASSPPGSLSNQPQHF
TRBV10-3 NA CAISPTFYEQYF
TRBV7-9 NA CASSLVGVGNEQFF
TRBV7-3 NA CASSPQGGGYEQYF
TRBV24-1 NA CATSEGANYGYTF
TRBV19 NA CASSSRQGRGGKAEAFF
TRBV7-9 NA CASILTSGRADEQFF
TRBV15 NA CATSDRVSRSYEQYF
TRBV19 few CASNVDHGETQYF
TRBV6-5 NA CASSYFGGAQNIQYF
TRBV4-1 NA CASSQVGDDYGYTF
TRBV7-2 NA CASSKTGTGVADTQYF
TRBV6-2/TRBV6-3 once CASSRDHNRSGYTF
TRBV25-1 NA CASSGTGGFYEQYF
TRBV19 NA CATTYGGMNTEAFF